These 18 T cell receptor beta chains were all obtained from the same sample, sequenced in a study of radiotherapy plus CTLA-4 blockade in lung cancer. TCRdb keeps only in-frame clones here, not all; method: immunoSEQ multiplex PCR. The sample records some 30,000 clones, over 75% being singletons. The sample in question was peripheral blood, obtained from a patient treated with radiotherapy plus ipilimumab. The receptor source for this set is a human donor with non-small cell lung cancer who had stable disease on radiotherapy plus ipilimumab.

The gene calls are TRBV4-1 and TRBJ2-5, with D unresolved. The CDR3 consists of 14 residues. Per the germline V gene, CDR1 is MGHRA and CDR2 is YSYEKL. Trimming left V 2 bases short and J 2 bases short, with 9 bases between. The chain's CDR3 is CASSQPRGQETQYF. CDR3 bases: TGCGCCAGCAGCCAACCCAGAGGTCAAGAGACCCAGTACTTC.

The chain has TRBV5-1 and TRBJ1-4; D call uncertain. The germline gives CDR1 SGHRS, CDR2 YFSETQ. The CDR3 sequence is 14 residues long. V was cut by 4 bases and J by 4 bases, with 11 bases left in between. The CDR3 DNA reads TGCGCCAGCAGCAAAGACGGATATAATGAAAAACTGTTTTTT. The encoded protein is CASSKDGYNEKLFF.

This sequence joins TRBV2 and TRBJ2-7, with TRBD2 as a possible D gene (5 bases). This CDR3 has 15 amino acids. V dropped 6 bases and J dropped 0 bases, with 15 bases sitting between them. The germline V gene has CDR1 SNHLY and CDR2 FYNNEI. The CDR3 loop is CASRQLPAASYEQYF. CDR3 DNA: TGTGCCAGCAGACAACTCCCAGCGGCCTCCTACGAGCAGTACTTC.

The V and J genes are TRBV6-4 and TRBJ2-7; TRBD1 matches 11 bases. Germline trimming cut 4 bases from V and 13 bases from J; bases unmatched to any gene: 6. Germline CDR1 is MRHNA and CDR2 is SNTAGT. The CDR3 consists of 12 residues. The CDR3 sequence: CASSAQGQGAYV. The CDR3 bases are TGTGCCAGCAGTGCCCAAGGACAGGGGGCTTACGTC.

The chain links TRBV10-3 to TRBJ2-5; a possible D gene is TRBD2 (5 bases). The CDR3 loop spans 15 amino acids. Germline loops: CDR1 ENHRY, CDR2 SYGVKD. V gave up 2 bases and J gave up 4 bases, with 14 bases separating them. CDR3 region: CAISEDTKRGETQYF. The CDR3, as DNA: TGTGCCATCAGTGAGGATACGAAACGGGGAGAGACCCAGTACTTC.

Of note for this clone: An end of the junction does not agree with germline; a read error may underlie this. Different DNA sequences within this sample yield the same CDR3. The chain uses TRBV19 and TRBJ2-3; no reliable D call. This CDR3 has 14 amino acids. Germline V CDR1 and CDR2: LNHDA, SQIVND (reference sequence). CDR3 sequence (DNA): TGCGCCAGTAGAAGTGGGGAAGATACAGATACGCAGTATTTT. It is translated as CASRSGEDTDTQYF. The whole variable domain, filled in from reference TRBV19 and TRBJ2-3, reads DGGITQSPKYLFRKEGQNVTLSCEQNLNHDAMYWYRQDPGQGLRLIYYSQIVNDFQKGDIAEGYSVSREKKESFPLTVTSAQKNPTAFYLCASRSGEDTDTQYFGPGTRLTVL.

The chain is built from TRBV25-1 and TRBJ2-5, with 8 bases fitting TRBD2. This CDR3 comprises 15 residues. The trim removed 5 bases at V and 0 bases at J, leaving 5 bases unmatched. CDR1 MGHDK and CDR2 SYGVNS come from the germline V gene. DNA of the CDR3: TGTGCCAGCAGTCCGCGGGGGGCCTACCAAGAGACCCAGTACTTC. Its protein product is CASSPRGAYQETQYF.

This clone was picked up a small number of times. The CDR3 region has the DNA TGTGCCGGGAAGGGGGCGCAGGGTTCACCCCTCCACTTT. Translated, it gives CAGKGAQGSPLHF. The V and J genes are TRBV30 and TRBJ1-6; 7 bases are a match to TRBD1. Germline lookup yields CDR1 GTSNPN and CDR2 SVGIG (reference sequence). There are 13 residues in the CDR3. The trim removed 8 bases at V and 9 bases at J, leaving 10 bases unmatched.

Worth noting for this clone: This likely stems from a read error, as it lies one base from a far larger clone. The V gene is TRBV5-1, the J gene TRBJ1-6; 8 bases agree with TRBD1. This CDR3 is 15 amino acids long. Germline V gene sequence: CDR1 SGHRS, CDR2 YFSETQ. In DNA, the CDR3 is TGCGCCAGCAGACCGGACAGGGTCTATAATTCACCCCTCCCCTTT. Translated: CASRPDRVYNSPLPF.

This clone was counted a few times. This chain uses TRBV5-1 with TRBJ1-5; D is undetermined. The CDR3 runs to 14 residues. Per the germline V gene, CDR1 is SGHRS and CDR2 is YFSETQ. Trimming took off 0 bases at V and 2 bases at J, with 6 bases between the two ends. The CDR3, as DNA: TGCGCCAGCAGCTTGGACAGCGGCAATCAGCCCCAGCATTTT. Protein: CASSLDSGNQPQHF.

This clone qualifies as medium-sized. This sample includes further DNA sequences coding for the same CDR3. The V gene is TRBV6-5, the J gene TRBJ1-5; D might be TRBD1 (6 bases). Germline CDR1 reads MNHEY; CDR2 reads SVGAGI. The CDR3 runs to 14 residues. Trimming left V 3 bases short and J 3 bases short, with 9 bases between. The CDR3 loop is CASSYGGANQPQHF. For the CDR3, the DNA is TGTGCCAGCAGTTATGGGGGGGCCAATCAGCCCCAGCATTTT.

The V and J genes are TRBV25-1 and TRBJ1-5; tentative D call: TRBD1 (5 bases). Trimming took off 5 bases at V and 4 bases at J, with 12 bases between the two ends. Germline CDR1 is MGHDK and CDR2 is SYGVNS. The CDR3 is made up of 14 amino acids. For the CDR3, the DNA is TGTGCCAGCAGTCTGGCACAGGTTAATCAGCCCCAGCATTTT. Its protein product is CASSLAQVNQPQHF.

V gene TRBV6-1 combines with J gene TRBJ1-2; unclear D gene. V lost 8 bases to trimming and J lost 0 bases, with 13 bases between them. Germline CDR1 and CDR2: MNHNS and SASEGT. The CDR3 covers 14 residues. The CDR3: CASVFLGPNYGYTF. CDR3 nucleotide sequence: TGTGCCAGCGTTTTTCTGGGCCCTAACTATGGCTACACCTTC.

This clone appeared a single time. This chain links TRBV6-6 with TRBJ1-5; unclear D gene. The V end was cut by 0 bases, the J end by 6 bases, with 3 bases between. This CDR3 region has 12 residues. Germline V gives CDR1 MNHNY, CDR2 SVGAGI (reference sequence). CDR3 sequence (DNA): TGTGCCAGCAGTTACTCGAGTCAGCCCCAGCATTTT. It encodes CASSYSSQPQHF.

J is TRBJ1-4 and V is TRBV19, with 8 bases identical to TRBD1. The J segment lost 4 bases and the V segment lost 7 bases, leaving 5 bases of the junction unmatched. The CDR3 contains 14 residues. Germline CDR1 and CDR2: LNHDA and SQIVND (reference sequence). CDR3 DNA: TGTGCCAGTACCCTGGGACAGGATAATGAAAAACTGTTTTTT. Translation: CASTLGQDNEKLFF.

V is TRBV10-3 and J is TRBJ2-2; 9 bases are a match to TRBD1. The trim removed 7 bases at V and 3 bases at J, leaving 9 bases unmatched. CDR1 is ENHRY, CDR2 SYGVKD, per germline. This CDR3 has 16 amino acids. Here the CDR3 DNA reads TGTGCCATCACCGTAACAGGGGGCGCGGACACCGGGGAGCTGTTTTTT. This translates into CAITVTGGADTGELFF.

V usage is TRBV6-5 and J usage is TRBJ2-7, with 7 bases fitting TRBD1. The CDR3 contains 14 residues. J lost 3 bases, V lost 6 bases, and 8 bases had no gene match. Germline CDR1 reads MNHEY; CDR2 reads SVGAGI. CDR3 residues: CASRSGQANYEQYF. In DNA, the CDR3 is TGTGCCAGCAGATCAGGACAGGCGAACTACGAGCAGTACTTC.

This clone was found a few times. J is TRBJ1-1 and V is TRBV6-1; 9 bases map to TRBD1. The CDR3 sequence is 13 residues long. Unmatched junction bases numbered 7, after V lost 3 bases and J lost 11 bases. Germline CDR1 and CDR2: MNHNS and SASEGT. The CDR3 nucleotides read TGTGCCAGCAGTGACCAACAGGGGGCGCGGGCTTTCTTT. Its protein product is CASSDQQGARAFF.